This T cell receptor beta chain was identified during a study of T cells in Graves' hyperthyroidism and ophthalmopathy. Findings of the study overall: Expanded thyroid clonotypes (above 0.001) were mostly also found in blood.

The CDR3 regions of TCR beta were amplified from RNA transcripts. TCR CDR3 underwent first-round RT-PCR with the HTBI primer set. TCRdb ran MiXCR on the multiplex PCR reads and lists one entry per CDR3 protein. Seen here are 530,000 or so distinct CDR3 sequences, 35% to 55% observed once, and the top ten hold around 8%. For this clonotype: Its target is not known.

Recently diagnosed hyperthyroidism of less than 2 months' duration affected patients aged 18 to 65. It was uncontrolled infection, other autoimmune disease, pregnancy or lactation that excluded patients. The sequenced sample consisted of peripheral blood or thyroid tissue (not recorded which). The origin of this receptor is a woman aged 18-35 years with Graves' hyperthyroidism.

The CDR3 reads CASSPGKLFF. The CDR3 region has the DNA TGTGCCAGCAGCCCGGGAAAACTGTTTTTT. This chain links TRBV4-2 with TRBJ1-4; D gene ambiguous. The CDR3 has 10 residues. Trimming removed 4 bases from V and 10 bases from J, with 4 bases in between. CDR1 and CDR2 (germline): LGHNA, YNFKEQ.